The text below deals with one TCR beta chain. Its antigen remains unidentified. Base-call qualities are not available, and no considerably larger clone is one nucleotide away. These data originate in a study of shared clonotypes between healthy human individuals (dated by TCRdb to the early 2020s). About the investigation overall: The cohort included three men and a couple of women between 18 and 49 years of age. For each donor, CD4 naive and CD4 memory were each run on three plates, CD8 naive on two plates, and CD8 memory on one plate. To estimate repertoire size and how much clonotypes are shared between individuals, the study performed deep sequencing of blood TCR repertoires from a few healthy adults. To increase sequencing depth and limit assay-specific biases, TCR repertoire library preparation and sequencing were carried out by different laboratories using diverse techniques. Each donor's leukapheresis produced roughly between roughly 0.9 and 9 billion PBMCs.

The donors were healthy, HIV-negative adults who had no recently reported acute infections or vaccinations. Every donor was a Caucasian adult living in Nashville, Tennessee, USA. CD4+ T cells were enriched by magnetic negative selection; naive cells were then positively selected on CD45RA, and the negative fraction formed the memory subset. After blood collection by leukapheresis, PBMCs were isolated using Ficoll-Histopaque density gradient centrifugation and then cryopreserved in the vapor phase of liquid nitrogen. Analytical flow cytometry was used to check the purity and quantity of every magnetically sorted T cell population. Each sorted fraction had its genomic DNA isolated and then quantified by UV absorbance on a Nanodrop 2000c. The study at large found these results: Pairwise subsampling led to the expectation that sequencing depth would affect the degree of clonotype sharing among donors. The small number of donors limited the genetic and exposure-history diversity represented. Clonotypes shared by all four sorted-subset donors showed higher generation probabilities than non-shared clonotypes. Incomplete sequencing was indicated by rarefaction of sorted-subset datasets, despite the large sequencing depth. Approximately 5% of naive CD4, roughly 3.6% of naive CD8, 2.3% of memory CD4, and around 0.4% of memory CD8 clonotypes were shared across a handful of donors. Larger estimated clonotype richness was generally found for naive subsets than for memory subsets. Sampling was restricted to blood, and TCR repertoires in tissues likely differ from the TCR repertoires found in blood.

Using the deep immunoSEQ assay, TCR CDR3 regions were amplified from genomic DNA by multiplex PCR. Extracted genomic DNA from each cell subset was spread evenly across all wells of several immunoSEQ 96-well plates, with each plate serving as a replicate. For sorted subsets, around 0.2 ug of genomic DNA, equivalent to around 30,000 T cell genomes, went into each replicate PCR. Purified libraries were quantified with a Qubit 3.0 fluorometer, sized on a Bioanalyzer 2100, and re-quantified with the KAPA Library Quantification kit. Every immunoSEQ 96-well plate was sequenced on a dedicated single-read 150-cycle Illumina NextSeq 550 flow cell. In the source study's methods: Because the immunoSEQ output held only junctional sequences and lacked quality scores, the filtering could not match the filtering applied to full-length reads. To assign V/J genes and CDR3, sequences were annotated using PyIR, a Python wrapper for IgBLAST v1.9, with IMGT germline references. Any read was removed if the V/J assignment was weak (E-value above 1e-6), the CDR3 was missing, or the read contained stop codons, out-of-frame junctions, or ambiguous translated residues. V3J clonotypes were defined as sequences sharing an identical inferred V gene, J gene, and CDR3 amino acid sequence. To compute the percentage overlap between repertoires, the number of shared unique clonotypes was divided by the size of the smaller repertoire. RTK rarefaction, the Chao1 estimator, and Recon v2.1 estimates of unobserved clonotypes were used to assess repertoire richness. OLGA was used to compute generation probabilities for all TCRbeta clonotypes that the gDNA method yielded from a handful of donors. As stored in TCRdb, this immuneACCESS dataset retains in-frame rearrangements with V and J assigned. A fraction of the clones does not appear; measured against another copy, unresolved V genes explain less than half of the discrepancy, and the remainder lacks a known reason. Clone size and V and J calls were adopted from that table, with D and trimming inferred from the DNA. Across this sample there are 2 million to 2.5 million clones, with 90% to 95% seen only once. The leading ten clones occupy roughly 0.13% of the sample.

CDR1 SGHRS and CDR2 YFSETQ are derived from the germline V gene. Unmatched junction bases come to 6, with V trimmed by 4 bases and J by 7 bases. Spanning cysteine to phenylalanine, the CDR3 consists of 13 amino acids. Only the CDR3 part of the read is kept: 39 bases, read in frame from the first base. The sequence was collected from a man aged 18 to 29 in good health. Recombination connected TRBV5-1 to TRBJ1-1, and 8 bases in between align with TRBD1. The sequenced material came from naive CD4+ T cells sorted from blood. Read against the paper, the sample's cell subset or site label means: CD45RA+ positively selected. The DNA is as follows: TGCGCCAGCAGCCCCAGGGGGCCGGGTGAAGCTTTCTTT. It encodes CASSPRGPGEAFF.